This T cell receptor (beta chain) originates from a study of shared clonotypes between healthy human individuals (dated by TCRdb to the early 2020s). In the study overall: Three men and two women, aged 18 to 49 years, made up the cohort. To increase sequencing depth and limit assay-specific biases, different laboratories used diverse techniques to prepare libraries and sequence TCR repertoires. Per donor, three plates each were used for CD4 naive and CD4 memory, two for CD8 naive, and one for CD8 memory. Per donor, leukapheresis produced somewhere between about 0.8 and 9 billion PBMCs. To estimate repertoire size and how much clonotypes are shared between individuals, the study performed deep sequencing of blood TCR repertoires from five healthy adults.

On this clone: Its binding antigen is unknown. No qualities accompany the bases; no much larger clone lies one base away.

V is reduced by 7 bases and J by 6 bases, leaving a spacing of 7 bases between them. From the germline V gene (reference sequence), CDR1 is MNHNY and CDR2 is SVGAGI. From cysteine to phenylalanine, the CDR3 is 11 amino acids long. This entry keeps only the CDR3 DNA: 33 bases, framed from base 1. Using the deep immunoSEQ assay, multiplex PCR amplified TCR CDR3 regions from genomic DNA. Extracted genomic DNA from each cell subset was spread evenly across all wells of several immunoSEQ 96-well plates, with each plate serving as a replicate. For sorted subsets, 150 to 250 ng genomic DNA, equal to tens of thousands of T cell genomes, was loaded into each replicate PCR. Purified libraries were measured with a Qubit 3.0 fluorometer, size-checked on a Bioanalyzer 2100, and measured again with the KAPA Library Quantification kit. Every immunoSEQ 96-well plate was sequenced on a dedicated single-read 150-cycle Illumina NextSeq 550 flow cell. In the original analysis: Because only junctional sequences without quality scores were contained in the immunoSEQ output, filtering matching that applied to full-length reads could not be performed. To assign V/J genes and CDR3, sequences were annotated against IMGT germline references using PyIR, a Python wrapper for IgBLAST v1.9. Reads were removed for weak V/J assignments (E-value above 1e-6), missing CDR3, stop codons, out-of-frame junctions, or ambiguous translated residues. V3J clonotypes were defined as sequences sharing an identical inferred V gene, J gene, and CDR3 amino acid sequence. Percentage overlap between repertoires was computed as shared unique clonotypes divided by the size of the smaller repertoire. Richness of each repertoire was evaluated using RTK rarefaction, the Chao1 estimator, and Recon v2.1 estimates of unobserved clonotypes. Generation probabilities were computed with OLGA for all TCRbeta clonotypes obtained by the gDNA method from four donors. TCRdb's version of the immuneACCESS table is confined to in-frame rearrangements and falls short of the full clone set. An unresolved V gene accounts for under half of the shortfall where checked; the remainder is of unknown origin. V, J and clone size derive from that table, while D and trimming were established from the DNA sequence. The sample records millions of clones, 85% to 95% of which are singletons. More than 1.5% of the sample rests with the top ten.

CD8 naive samples were obtained by positive selection for CCR7 among CD45RO-negative cells, yielding a CD45RA+CCR7+ population from which TemRA cells were excluded. The donors were healthy, HIV-negative adults who had no recently reported acute infections or vaccinations. Every donor was a Caucasian adult residing in Nashville, Tennessee, USA. After blood collection by leukapheresis, PBMCs were isolated using Ficoll-Histopaque density gradient centrifugation and then cryopreserved in the vapor phase of liquid nitrogen. Analytical flow cytometry was used to check the purity and quantity of each magnetically sorted T cell population. Genomic DNA was isolated from each sorted fraction and quantified by UV absorbance on a Nanodrop 2000c. Broad study findings and their caveats: Larger estimated clonotype richness was generally found for naive subsets than for memory subsets. Across a few donors, around 5% of naive CD4, roughly 3.5% of naive CD8, approximately 2.5% of memory CD4, and under 0.45% of memory CD8 clonotypes were shared. Rarefaction of sorted-subset datasets indicated incomplete sequencing despite the large sequencing depth. Based on pairwise subsampling, the degree of clonotype sharing among donors was expected to be affected by sequencing depth. Only blood was sampled, and tissue TCR repertoires likely differ from those in blood. Compared with non-shared clonotypes, clonotypes shared by all four sorted-subset donors had higher generation probabilities. The small number of donors limited the genetic and exposure-history diversity represented.

Sequencing was carried out using naive CD8+ T cells from PBMCs. Explained via the paper, the cell subset or site label denotes: CD45RA+CCR7+. The TCR was taken from a man aged 18-30 years in good health. Some clones in this sample may be carry-over from other donors' samples. The chain joins TRBV6-6 to TRBJ2-1, with no confidently assigned D gene. The CDR3 reads CASTNANEQFF. In nucleotides, the sequence is TGTGCCAGCACCAATGCCAATGAGCAGTTCTTC.